This entry lists 13 T cell receptor beta chains sequenced from one sample in a study of control samples from healthy donors and cancer patients (dated by TCRdb to 2018 to 2021). The library came from the immunoSEQ multiplex PCR assay. Drawn from immuneACCESS, this table holds only the in-frame rearrangements with V and J called that TCRdb kept. Clones are partly lost; checked studies trace under half to an unresolved V gene and leave the rest unexplained. The table for this sample lists 90,000 to 100,000 clones; around three quarters of them were counted only once. The ten largest clonotypes hold about 10% of the sample. Input material: blood. All receptors come from a woman between 25 and 40 years old in good health.

The V and J genes are TRBV10-2 and TRBJ1-5; possible D gene TRBD1, 5 bases. Trimming removed 0 bases from V and 6 bases from J, with 18 bases in between. This CDR3 comprises 17 residues. Germline CDR1 WSHSY, CDR2 SAAADI. The chain's CDR3 is CASSESRVGAGGQPQHF. DNA for the CDR3: TGCGCCAGCAGTGAGTCGAGAGTAGGGGCCGGGGGTCAGCCCCAGCATTTT.

This clone was seen once. The chain is built from TRBV27 and TRBJ1-2, with 9 bases identical to TRBD1. CDR1 MNHEY and CDR2 SMNVEV come from the germline V gene (reference sequence). The CDR3 has 16 amino acids. After removal of 4 bases from V and 5 bases from J, the junction contained 11 bases not matched to a gene. The CDR3 DNA reads TGTGCCAGCAGTTCGAACGCCGACAGGGGGTGGTATGGCTACACCTTC. It specifies CASSSNADRGWYGYTF.

At least ten counts were recorded for this clone. V usage is TRBV7-8 and J usage is TRBJ2-2; no definite D call. The CDR3 is 16 residues long. From germline, CDR1 is SGHVS and CDR2 FQNEAQ. V gave up 2 bases and J gave up 0 bases, with 10 bases separating them. The CDR3: CASSLSARSNTGELFF. CDR3 bases: TGTGCCAGCAGCTTATCAGCAAGGTCGAACACCGGGGAGCTGTTTTTT.

The chain joins TRBV3-1 (or the pseudogene TRBV3-2) to TRBJ2-7; 8 nucleotides match TRBD2. Trimming at V came to 1 base and at J to 1 base, leaving 6 bases not matched to a gene. CDR3 length equals 16 residues. CDR1 and CDR2 (germline): LGHDT, YNNKEL (reference sequence). CDR3 bases: TGTGCCAGCAGCCAAGGCGGGGGGCTCCATTCCTACGAGCAGTACTTC. Protein product: CASSQGGGLHSYEQYF.

This chain links TRBV19 with TRBJ1-2; D call uncertain. The V and J ends lost 3 bases and 4 bases respectively, with 12 bases between them. The germline CDR1 and CDR2 sequences are LNHDA and SQIVND (reference sequence). CDR3 length: 14 residues. For the CDR3, the DNA is TGTGCCAGTAGTATGGGCCCTTCCCCCTATGGCTACACCTTC. Translated, it gives CASSMGPSPYGYTF.

This clone was counted between two and nine times. The J gene is TRBJ1-1, the V gene TRBV6-6; D not resolved. CDR1 is MNHNY, CDR2 SVGAGI, per germline (reference sequence). This CDR3 comprises 13 residues. Trimming shortened V by 7 bases and J by 1 base, and 10 bases separated the two germline ends. CDR3 coding DNA: TGTGCCAGCATGACAACGAGGAACACTGAAGCTTTCTTT. Residues: CASMTTRNTEAFF.

The J gene is TRBJ1-1, the V gene TRBV10-3; D may be TRBD1 (6 bases). Germline CDR1 and CDR2: ENHRY and SYGVKD. The length of the CDR3 is 14 residues. Trimming shortened V by 6 bases and J by 5 bases, and 16 bases separated the two germline ends. The CDR3 is CAIRSRDKGTEAFF. The CDR3 nucleotides are TGTGCCATCAGGTCCCGGGACAAGGGAACTGAAGCTTTCTTT.

This rearrangement joins TRBV5-1 to TRBJ2-3; D perhaps matches TRBD1 (6 bases). This CDR3 region has 15 residues. Trimming removed 4 bases from V and 1 base from J, with 13 bases in between. Looked up from germline, CDR1 is SGHRS and CDR2 is YFSETQ. The CDR3 loop is CASSLGKGGTDTQYF. For the CDR3, the DNA is TGCGCCAGCAGCCTTGGGAAGGGGGGCACAGATACGCAGTATTTT. Filled out from reference TRBV5-1 and TRBJ2-3, the complete variable domain reads KAGVTQTPRYLIKTRGQQVTLSCSPISGHRSVSWYQQTPGQGLQFLFEYFSETQRNKGNFPGRFSGRQFSNSRSEMNVSTLELGDSALYLCASSLGKGGTDTQYFGPGTRLTVL.

The V call is TRBV25-1, the J call TRBJ2-5; either TRBD1 or TRBD2 may fit D (5 bases each). The V end was cut by 4 bases, the J end by 4 bases, with 19 bases between. The germline gives CDR1 MGHDK, CDR2 SYGVNS. The CDR3 extends over 16 amino acids. As DNA, the CDR3 is TGTGCCAGCAGTGTCTCCGGGACGGCAGTTGGAGAGACCCAGTACTTC. It encodes CASSVSGTAVGETQYF.

This clone was detected once. The V gene is TRBV5-5, the J gene TRBJ1-1; TRBD1 agrees at 7 bases. Per the germline V gene, CDR1 is SGHKS and CDR2 is YYEKEE (reference sequence). Trimming cost V 4 bases and J 4 bases; bases outside gene matches: 10. The CDR3 is 15 amino acids. The CDR3 sequence is CASSQMTGRTTEAFF. The CDR3 nucleotides are TGTGCCAGCAGCCAAATGACAGGGAGGACCACTGAAGCTTTCTTT.

Concerning this clone: This sample also contains other DNA sequences that code for the same CDR3. This chain joins TRBV19 and TRBJ1-1; no definite D call. The CDR3 has 13 amino acids. Trimming stripped 1 base from V and 3 bases from J, with 6 bases between. Germline V CDR1 and CDR2: LNHDA, SQIVND (reference sequence). As DNA, the CDR3 is TGTGCCAGTAGTATAGTTCGGGACACTGAAGCTTTCTTT. This codes for CASSIVRDTEAFF.

This chain joins TRBV6-5 and TRBJ2-5; D gene ambiguous. Germline V gene lookup returns CDR1 MNHEY and CDR2 SVGAGI. The V end lost 6 bases, the J end lost 4 bases, and 15 bases lay between the germline ends. This CDR3 has 14 amino acids. CDR3 loop: CASRRVSPRETQYF. The CDR3 nucleotides read TGTGCCAGCAGGAGAGTCAGTCCGCGAGAGACCCAGTACTTC.

CDR3 residues: CSAVGQGRGYTF. The CDR3 nucleotides read TGCAGCGCTGTAGGACAGGGAAGGGGCTACACCTTC. The V gene is TRBV29-1, the J gene TRBJ1-2; TRBD1 matches 8 bases. CDR1 and CDR2 (germline): SQVTM, ANQGSEA. CDR3 length: 12 amino acids. V dropped 7 bases and J dropped 8; count of bases not matched to a gene: 9.